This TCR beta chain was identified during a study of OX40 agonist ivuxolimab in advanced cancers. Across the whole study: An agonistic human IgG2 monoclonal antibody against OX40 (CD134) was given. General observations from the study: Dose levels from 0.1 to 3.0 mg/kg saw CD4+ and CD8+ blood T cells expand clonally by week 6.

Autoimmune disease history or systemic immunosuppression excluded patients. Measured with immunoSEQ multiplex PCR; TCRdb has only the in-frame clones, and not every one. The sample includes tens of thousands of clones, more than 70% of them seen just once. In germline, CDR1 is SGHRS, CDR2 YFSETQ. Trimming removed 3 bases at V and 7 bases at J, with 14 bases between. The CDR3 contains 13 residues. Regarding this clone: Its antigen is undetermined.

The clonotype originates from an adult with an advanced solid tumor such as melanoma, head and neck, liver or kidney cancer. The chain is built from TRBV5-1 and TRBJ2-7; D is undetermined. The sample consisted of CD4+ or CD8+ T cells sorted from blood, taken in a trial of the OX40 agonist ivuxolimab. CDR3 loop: CASSSGAVREQYF. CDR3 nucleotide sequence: TGCGCCAGCAGCTCCGGTGCCGTCCGGGAGCAGTACTTC.